The rows below give T cell receptor beta chains drawn from one sample of a study of metastatic and nonmetastatic thyroid tumors. TCRdb re-called the PCR reads via MiXCR. The data contain tens of thousands of clones, roughly 25% of them singletons. Sequenced material: blood. The receptors shown here come from a female donor with papillary thyroid cancer or a benign thyroid nodule (not recorded which). Some clones in this sample may be carry-over from other donors' samples. Both conserved end residues are part of each CDR3.

j_call v_call cdr3_aa
TRBJ1-1 TRBV29-1 CSVKGNTEAFF
TRBJ2-7 TRBV6-1 CASSRMRGDEVIDYEQYF
TRBJ2-7 TRBV6-1 CASSTRETYEQYF
TRBJ2-5 TRBV6-5 CASSYEHIPGESQYF
TRBJ1-2 TRBV5-4 CASNHPLGYGYTF
TRBJ2-1 TRBV4-3 CASSQGLGNEQFF
TRBJ2-6 TRBV6-5 CASQRVTGLGAGANVLTF
TRBJ2-3 TRBV20-1 CSAPPGRERTDTQYF
TRBJ1-5 TRBV6-2/TRBV6-3 CDSRSGTVDYQPQHF
TRBJ2-1 TRBV28 CASSTPRERGNYNEQFF
TRBJ1-3 TRBV27 CASSRYGGPQVGNTIYF
TRBJ2-1 TRBV12-3/TRBV12-4 CASSPQTYNEQFF
TRBJ1-2 TRBV19 CASSSIGGYTF
TRBJ1-1 TRBV10-3 CAISDSPGQGEGNTEAFF
TRBJ2-5 TRBV3-1 CASSQDWAGGYETQYF
TRBJ1-2 TRBV30 CAWSKVEGADGYTF
TRBJ2-3 TRBV14 CASSQDTLAGTWQYF
TRBJ2-2 TRBV18 CASSPGRPNTGELFF
TRBJ2-1 TRBV2 CASGSGRLSYNEQFF